Below, one T cell receptor beta chain is given with its context. Its antigen remains unknown. Assay: immunoSEQ multiplex PCR; the TCRdb copy retains only in-frame clones and omits some. In the table there are 40,000 to 65,000 clones, roughly 84% of which are singletons. The data are from a study of OX40 agonist ivuxolimab in advanced cancers. For the study at large: Each patient was given ivuxolimab into a vein every 2 weeks, at 0.01 to 10 mg/kg. Eligibility admitted prior anti-PD-1, anti-PD-L1 or anti-CTLA-4 therapy; 40% had some. Study-wide findings and caveats: Expanded clones were, on average, more numerous among CD8+ T cells than CD4+.

V shed 2 bases, J shed 2 bases, and the junction held 1 base outside the gene matches. CDR3 length: 15 amino acids. CDR1 and CDR2 (germline): SGHTS, YDEGEE. This receptor was taken from an adult with an advanced solid tumor such as melanoma, head and neck, liver or kidney cancer. This chain links TRBV5-8 with TRBJ2-1; 10 nucleotides match TRBD1. Source: CD4+ or CD8+ T cells sorted from blood, taken in a trial of the OX40 agonist ivuxolimab. CDR3 sequence: CASSFGTGAYNEQFF. CDR3 coding DNA: TGTGCCAGCAGCTTCGGGACAGGGGCCTACAATGAGCAGTTCTTC.